The next 3 T cell receptor beta chains were all read from a single sample in a study of blood T cell repertoires in COVID-19. Data came from immunoSEQ multiplex PCR; TCRdb stores just in-frame clones and leaves some out. This sample has approximately 120,000 clones, with 88% found just once. The sample was peripheral blood. The receptors shown here come from a man between 45 and 60 years old with acute or convalescent COVID-19.

This clone has only one observation. The rearrangement uses TRBV27 and TRBJ1-2; possibly TRBD1 for D (6 bases). Germline CDR1 reads MNHEY; CDR2 reads SMNVEV (reference sequence). This CDR3 is built from 14 residues. Trimming shortened V by 5 bases and J by 4 bases, and 14 bases separated the two germline ends. CDR3 DNA: TGTGCCAGCAGTCCCGGACAGTCTGCCTATGGCTACACCTTC. Amino acids: CASSPGQSAYGYTF.

V gene TRBV5-1 combines with J gene TRBJ2-7; 10 positions match TRBD1. With V trimmed by 7 bases and J by 1 base, 17 bases remained unmatched. The length of the CDR3 is 18 residues. CDR1 is SGHRS, CDR2 YFSETQ, per germline. CDR3 loop: CASSTRDRGPKTSYEQYF. CDR3 DNA sequence: TGCGCCAGCTCTACCCGAGACAGGGGGCCCAAAACGTCCTACGAGCAGTACTTC.

As for this clone: The same CDR3 arises from other DNA sequences in this sample as well. The chain combines TRBV7-2 with TRBJ1-1; TRBD1 might be the D (6 bases). Looked up from germline, CDR1 is SGHTA and CDR2 is FQGNSA. V was cut by 5 bases and J by 0 bases, with 13 bases left in between. The CDR3 loop spans 15 amino acids. CDR3 in DNA: TGTGCCAGCAGCCCACAAACAGGGCTGAACACTGAAGCTTTCTTT. Protein: CASSPQTGLNTEAFF.